The 4 T cell receptor beta chains below all came from one sample that was sequenced in a study of T cell clonality in common variable immunodeficiency. Produced via immunoSEQ multiplex PCR; TCRdb's table is partial and in-frame only. Found here are some 38,000 clones, no singletons; the ten largest cover under 3%. Sequencing was carried out using peripheral blood mononuclear cells. The receptors were sampled from a person between 18 and 75 years old in good health.

There are many counts of this clone. The CDR3 end falls 3 residues outside the read, so it is completed with the germline J gene. V gene TRBV5-1 combines with J gene TRBJ2-7; either TRBD1 or TRBD2 may fit D (5 bases each). The CDR3 has 14 residues. CDR1 and CDR2 (germline): SGHRS, YFSETQ. Trimming stripped 7 bases from V and 1 base from J, with 15 bases between. CDR3 bases read: TGCGCCAGCCAACAGGTAGAGGGGTCCTACGAG. Translating it yields CASQQVEGSYE. The CDR3 in full is CASQQVEGSYEQYF.

This clone was recorded many times. With the read ending 3 residues before the CDR3 end, the germline J gene is used to fill in that end. The chain couples TRBV19 to TRBJ2-3; 7 bases match TRBD2. The CDR3 runs to 12 residues. Germline V lookup: CDR1 LNHDA, CDR2 SQIVND (reference sequence). The trim removed 4 bases at V and 7 bases at J, leaving 2 bases unmatched. Incomplete CDR3 DNA: TGTGCCAGTAGTAGGGACTACTATACG. Residues: CASSRDYYT. The entire CDR3 protein is CASSRDYYTQYF. Full variable domain (rest looked up from reference TRBV19 and TRBJ2-3): DGGITQSPKYLFRKEGQNVTLSCEQNLNHDAMYWYRQDPGQGLRLIYYSQIVNDFQKGDIAEGYSVSREKKESFPLTVTSAQKNPTAFYLCASSRDYYTQYFGPGTRLTVL.

Ten or more counts support this clone. The read ends 3 residues shy of where the CDR3 ends; the end is completed using the germline J gene. J is TRBJ2-5 and V is TRBV5-1; possibly TRBD1 or TRBD2 for D (6 bases each). With 4 bases removed from V and 5 bases from J, the gap between germline ends came to 24 bases. CDR1 SGHRS and CDR2 YFSETQ come from the germline V gene. The length of the CDR3 is 17 residues. This CDR3 reads CASSTWRGSVGLETQYF. The DNA read from the CDR3 is TGCGCCAGCAGCACCTGGAGGGGGTCAGTGGGTTTGGAGACC.

This clone showed up many times. The read stops 3 residues short of the end of the CDR3; the missing end is completed from the germline J gene. The V call is TRBV5-1, the J call TRBJ1-4, with 9 bases fitting TRBD1. The CDR3 has 16 residues. Germline CDR1 is SGHRS and CDR2 is YFSETQ. Germline trimming cut 0 bases from V and 6 bases from J; bases unmatched to any gene: 6. The DNA read from the CDR3 is TGCGCCAGCAGCTTGGCCACGGGACAGGGTTATGAAAAA. It encodes CASSLATGQGYEK. The whole CDR3 sequence is CASSLATGQGYEKLFF.